This TCR beta chain is drawn from a study of control samples from healthy donors and cancer patients. CDR3 size: 14 residues. V gave up 3 bases and J gave up 4 bases; unmatched junction bases: 4. CDR1 LNHDA and CDR2 SQIVND come from the germline V gene (reference sequence). This table comes from immunoSEQ multiplex PCR, and its TCRdb copy is limited to in-frame clones, with some not included. Found here are roughly 200,000 clones; the top ten clones hold roughly 2%. The specimen sequenced was blood. The receptor comes from a young woman in good health. V is TRBV19 and J is TRBJ1-2, with 8 bases lining up with TRBD1. Here the CDR3 reads CASSIGTGPYGYTF. The CDR3 DNA follows: TGTGCCAGTAGTATCGGGACAGGCCCCTATGGCTACACCTTC.